Shown below are 8 T cell receptor beta chains from a single sample sequenced in a study of blood T cell repertoires in COVID-19. Using immunoSEQ multiplex PCR, the repertoire was profiled, and TCRdb retains in-frame clones only, with some absent. The sample shows 100,000 to 150,000 clones, over 75% of them seen only once. Specimen: peripheral blood. The receptors were gathered from a woman aged 55-70 years with acute or convalescent COVID-19.

The chain combines TRBV7-8 with TRBJ2-1; 10 bases line up with TRBD2. CDR3 length: 15 residues. The V segment lost 0 bases and the J segment 9 bases; nucleotides outside the gene matches: 5. Germline V lookup: CDR1 SGHVS, CDR2 FQNEAQ. The CDR3 DNA is TGTGCCAGCAGCTTAGCAGCGGGAGGGCCCGGTGAGCAGTTCTTC. This translates into CASSLAAGGPGEQFF.

CDR3 DNA sequence: TGTGCCAGCAGTTTACTCACTGAAGCTTTCTTT. This gives the protein CASSLLTEAFF. The chain has TRBV28 and TRBJ1-1; D unresolved. This CDR3 comprises 11 residues. The germline gives CDR1 MDHEN, CDR2 SYDVKM. V was trimmed by 2 bases and J by 4 bases, leaving 2 bases between them.

This clone was detected only once. The genes are TRBV28 and TRBJ1-6; TRBD1 might be the D (6 bases). The CDR3 has 13 residues. Trimming shortened V by 9 bases and J by 10 bases, and 16 bases separated the two germline ends. CDR1 is MDHEN, CDR2 SYDVKM, per germline. The CDR3, as DNA: TGTGCCAGTGCGGACAGAGGAGTCTCACCCCTCCACTTT. Its protein product is CASADRGVSPLHF.

The gene calls are TRBV5-1 and TRBJ2-3; the match to TRBD2 covers 10 bases. The junction had 7 bases not matched to a gene; V was cut back by 5 bases and J by 4 bases. The CDR3 has 15 residues. The germline gives CDR1 SGHRS, CDR2 YFSETQ. CDR3 nucleotide sequence: TGCGCCAGCAGTCGGGGAGCGGGAGGGCCAGATACGCAGTATTTT. This codes for CASSRGAGGPDTQYF.

The chain joins TRBV5-6 to TRBJ1-4; D perhaps matches TRBD1 (5 bases). The CDR3 contains 17 residues. Germline CDR1 is SGHDT and CDR2 is YYEEEE. V lost 4 bases to trimming and J lost 1 base, with 17 bases between them. The CDR3 nucleotides read TGTGCCAGCAGCACAAGGGGCGCAGGGCGAACTAATGAAAAACTGTTTTTT. Translating it yields CASSTRGAGRTNEKLFF.

This clone was recorded a few times. This chain joins TRBV6-6 and TRBJ1-5; a possible D gene is TRBD1 (5 bases). The CDR3 has 14 residues. V was shortened by 4 bases and J by 3 bases, with 10 bases between the two germline ends. In germline, CDR1 is MNHNY, CDR2 SVGAGI (reference sequence). In nucleotides, the CDR3 is TGTGCCAGCAGTTTACAGGAGATCAATCAGCCCCAGCATTTT. Translated: CASSLQEINQPQHF.

The rearrangement links TRBV29-1 to TRBJ1-1; the match to TRBD1 covers 7 bases. Germline V gives CDR1 SQVTM, CDR2 ANQGSEA. The V and J ends lost 7 bases and 5 bases, in that order; junction bases with no gene match: 7. The CDR3 extends over 12 amino acids. Written as DNA, the CDR3 is TGCAGCGCCCGGGACAGCGGGACTGAAGCTTTCTTT. Translated, it gives CSARDSGTEAFF.

The chain has TRBV28 and TRBJ1-5; TRBD1 is a possible D gene (5 bases). This CDR3 has 16 residues. Trimming removed 2 bases from V and 0 bases from J, with 11 bases in between. Germline assignment: CDR1 MDHEN and CDR2 SYDVKM. CDR3 sequence reads: CASSLGPGNSNQPQHF. Here the CDR3 DNA reads TGTGCCAGCAGTTTAGGTCCAGGGAATAGCAATCAGCCCCAGCATTTT.